The T cell receptor (beta chain) under discussion was sequenced for a study of T-cell memory formation after mild COVID-19. Each CDR3 protein gets one entry after TCRdb re-called the 5' RACE reads with MiXCR. The table lists approximately 34,000 distinct CDR3 sequences, 7% to 8% of them singletons, with less than 30% in the top ten. Ten or more counts support this clonotype. Its antigen remains unknown. V gave up 5 bases and J gave up 6 bases; unmatched junction bases: 11. Germline V lookup: CDR1 SSHAT, CDR2 FNYEAQ (reference sequence). The CDR3 covers 16 residues. Study-level results: CM and EM subsets held most contracting CD4+ clones; EMRA held CD8+ ones. Pre-infection memory harbored some responding clones, suggesting cross-reactive memory joined.

The chain employs TRBV7-7 and TRBJ2-3; TRBD2 aligns across 10 bases. The origin of this receptor is a man aged 18-30 years who had mild COVID-19 (a few samples of this study predate the infection). Cell type and time point are not known. Sample: PBMCs or a T cell subset sorted from them (not recorded which). Here the CDR3 reads CASSPRAGGPGDTQYF. CDR3 nucleotides: TGTGCCAGCAGCCCTCGAGCGGGGGGGCCGGGCGATACGCAGTATTTT.